This is a list of T cell receptor beta chains from one sample in a study of shared clonotypes between healthy human individuals. Libraries were prepared by immunoSEQ multiplex PCR; TCRdb keeps only in-frame clonotypes and omits some of them. The sample has about 520,000 clones, 70% to 80% seen once. The sample comprised PBMCs. The receptors originated from a woman between 35 and 50 years old in good health. Some clones in this sample may be carry-over from other donors' samples. Each CDR3 is given with its conserved first and last residue. D genes are given only for firm matches. Only part of the rows carry a size: once, few, many, or a class if the clone is expanded.

length: 13
V: TRBV29-1
J: TRBJ2-1
size: few
D: TRBD1
CDR3: CSTGTGSYNEQFF
DNA: TGCAGCACCGGGACAGGCTCCTACAATGAGCAGTTCTTC

length: 14
V: TRBV7-8
J: TRBJ2-7
size: NA
D: NA
CDR3: CASSLAPISHEQYF
DNA: TGTGCCAGCAGCTTAGCGCCTATTTCCCACGAGCAGTACTTC

length: 15
V: TRBV19
J: TRBJ1-3
size: NA
D: NA
CDR3: CASSQVPDSGNTIYF
DNA: TGTGCCAGTAGCCAGGTCCCAGACTCTGGAAACACCATATATTTT

length: 14
V: TRBV5-1
J: TRBJ2-1
size: NA
D: NA
CDR3: CASKPVANYNEQFF
DNA: TGCGCCAGCAAGCCGGTAGCGAACTACAATGAGCAGTTCTTC

length: 15
V: TRBV27
J: TRBJ2-5
size: NA
D: NA
CDR3: CASSLSATVGETQYF
DNA: TGTGCCAGCAGTTTATCGGCCACAGTGGGGGAGACCCAGTACTTC

length: 14
V: TRBV29-1
J: TRBJ2-1
size: NA
D: TRBD1
CDR3: CSVRGGQSYNEQFF
DNA: TGCAGCGTTAGAGGGGGCCAGTCCTACAATGAGCAGTTCTTC

length: 14
V: TRBV7-9
J: TRBJ1-4
size: NA
D: TRBD1
CDR3: CASSFGTGTEKLFF
DNA: TGTGCCAGCAGCTTCGGGACAGGGACCGAAAAACTGTTTTTT

length: 13
V: TRBV28
J: TRBJ2-2
size: NA
D: NA
CDR3: CAGAQGGTGELFF
DNA: TGTGCCGGGGCTCAGGGGGGAACCGGGGAGCTGTTTTTT

length: 15
V: TRBV10-2
J: TRBJ2-1
size: NA
D: NA
CDR3: CASSDPTPTSYEQFF
DNA: TGCGCCAGCAGTGATCCGACGCCCACTAGCTATGAGCAGTTCTTC

length: 14
V: TRBV6-5
J: TRBJ1-4
size: NA
D: TRBD1
CDR3: CASSTTGRGEKLFF
DNA: TGTGCCAGCAGTACGACAGGGAGGGGTGAAAAACTGTTTTTT

length: 17
V: TRBV19
J: TRBJ2-7
size: once
D: NA
CDR3: CASSIVLRYRDNYEQYF
DNA: TGTGCCAGTAGTATAGTCCTTAGATACCGGGACAACTACGAGCAGTACTTC

length: 16
V: TRBV6-5
J: TRBJ1-4
size: NA
D: TRBD1
CDR3: CASSSSGTGGDEKLFF
DNA: TGTGCCAGCAGTTCAAGCGGGACAGGGGGCGATGAAAAACTGTTTTTT

length: 16
V: TRBV7-8
J: TRBJ1-4
size: NA
D: NA
CDR3: CASSKDRATTNEKLFF
DNA: TGTGCCAGCAGCAAAGACAGAGCGACAACTAATGAAAAACTGTTTTTT

length: 13
V: TRBV30
J: TRBJ1-1
size: few
D: NA
CDR3: CAWSVHRVTEAFF
DNA: TGTGCCTGGAGTGTACATAGGGTCACTGAAGCTTTCTTT

length: 11
V: TRBV30
J: TRBJ2-7
size: NA
D: NA
CDR3: CAWSVLYEQYF
DNA: TGTGCCTGGAGTGTACTCTACGAGCAGTACTTC

length: 11
V: TRBV28
J: TRBJ1-2
size: NA
D: NA
CDR3: CASSYPYGYTF
DNA: TGTGCCAGCAGTTACCCCTATGGCTACACCTTC

length: 14
V: TRBV5-1
J: TRBJ2-3
size: NA
D: NA
CDR3: CASSFLGFTDTQYF
DNA: TGCGCCAGCAGCTTCCTAGGCTTCACAGATACGCAGTATTTT

length: 15
V: TRBV19
J: TRBJ2-5
size: NA
D: NA
CDR3: CASSTQSQEGATQYF
DNA: TGTGCCAGTAGTACCCAGAGCCAGGAAGGGGCGACCCAGTACTTC

length: 16
V: TRBV11-2
J: TRBJ2-3
size: NA
D: TRBD2
CDR3: CASRRTSGGPGDTQYF
DNA: TGTGCCAGCAGGCGGACTAGCGGGGGCCCCGGAGATACGCAGTATTTT

length: 14
V: TRBV2
J: TRBJ2-1
size: NA
D: NA
CDR3: CASRRRAAYNEQFF
DNA: TGTGCCAGCAGACGGAGGGCCGCCTACAATGAGCAGTTCTTC

length: 14
V: TRBV4-1
J: TRBJ1-1
size: few
D: NA
CDR3: CASMVVGMNTEAFF
DNA: TGCGCCAGCATGGTAGTGGGGATGAACACTGAAGCTTTCTTT

length: 14
V: TRBV6-1
J: TRBJ2-7
size: NA
D: NA
CDR3: CASSASGTPYEQYF
DNA: TGTGCCAGCAGTGCCTCCGGGACCCCCTACGAGCAGTACTTC

length: 15
V: TRBV2
J: TRBJ1-4
size: NA
D: NA
CDR3: CASSETQAINEKLFF
DNA: TGTGCCAGCAGTGAAACACAGGCGATTAATGAAAAACTGTTTTTT

length: 14
V: TRBV5-1
J: TRBJ2-1
size: NA
D: TRBD2
CDR3: CASRVVAGANEQFF
DNA: TGCGCCAGCAGGGTAGTAGCGGGAGCAAATGAGCAGTTCTTC

length: 15
V: TRBV19
J: TRBJ2-1
size: NA
D: NA
CDR3: CASSIALSSYNEQFF
DNA: TGTGCCAGTAGTATAGCTTTGAGCTCCTACAATGAGCAGTTCTTC

length: 12
V: TRBV30
J: TRBJ1-2
size: NA
D: NA
CDR3: CAWSVKGAGYTF
DNA: TGTGCCTGGAGTGTTAAGGGTGCTGGCTACACCTTC

length: 16
V: TRBV28
J: TRBJ2-7
size: NA
D: NA
CDR3: CASSLSTSGPVRLEYF
DNA: TGTGCCAGCAGTTTAAGCACTAGTGGGCCCGTAAGGCTGGAGTACTTC

length: 15
V: TRBV2
J: TRBJ1-2
size: once
D: NA
CDR3: CASSAGTFVSYGYTF
DNA: TGTGCCAGCAGTGCCGGCACCTTTGTCTCCTATGGCTACACCTTC

length: 12
V: TRBV5-1
J: TRBJ2-1
size: NA
D: NA
CDR3: CASSLWNNEQFF
DNA: TGCGCCAGCAGCTTGTGGAACAATGAGCAGTTCTTC

length: 15
V: TRBV9
J: TRBJ2-1
size: NA
D: NA
CDR3: CASSVRDFPSREQFF
DNA: TGTGCCAGCAGCGTTCGGGACTTCCCCTCCCGTGAGCAGTTCTTC

length: 14
V: TRBV10-3
J: TRBJ2-7
size: NA
D: TRBD2
CDR3: CAIGGSVLNYEQYF
DNA: TGTGCCATCGGCGGGAGCGTTCTAAACTACGAGCAGTACTTC

length: 14
V: TRBV25-1
J: TRBJ2-7
size: NA
D: TRBD2
CDR3: CASSGPAGVKEQYF
DNA: TGTGCCAGCAGTGGACCAGCGGGAGTAAAGGAGCAGTACTTC

length: 15
V: TRBV11-3
J: TRBJ2-2
size: NA
D: NA
CDR3: CASNPPGDNTGELFF
DNA: TGTGCCAGCAACCCCCCCGGGGATAACACCGGGGAGCTGTTTTTT

length: 19
V: TRBV4-2
J: TRBJ2-6
size: NA
D: TRBD1
CDR3: CASSQELEQGALGANVLTF
DNA: TGTGCCAGCAGCCAAGAACTTGAACAGGGGGCGCTTGGGGCCAACGTCCTGACTTTC

length: 13
V: TRBV5-5
J: TRBJ2-5
size: NA
D: NA
CDR3: CASRVGGQETQYF
DNA: TGTGCCAGCAGAGTGGGGGGCCAAGAGACCCAGTACTTC

length: 13
V: TRBV10-3
J: TRBJ1-1
size: NA
D: NA
CDR3: CAISEGRETEAFF
DNA: TGTGCCATCAGTGAGGGTCGGGAAACTGAAGCTTTCTTT

length: 13
V: TRBV11-3
J: TRBJ1-1
size: NA
D: NA
CDR3: CASSSQLNTEAFF
DNA: TGTGCCAGCAGCTCTCAGCTGAACACTGAAGCTTTCTTT

length: 15
V: TRBV7-9
J: TRBJ2-7
size: few
D: NA
CDR3: CASSLAGTEAYEQYF
DNA: TGTGCCAGCAGCTTAGCCGGGACCGAGGCCTACGAGCAGTACTTC

length: 14
V: TRBV6-6
J: TRBJ2-1
size: few
D: NA
CDR3: CASSPSDSGNEQFF
DNA: TGTGCCAGCAGTCCTTCGGACAGTGGCAATGAGCAGTTCTTC

length: 16
V: TRBV28
J: TRBJ2-7
size: NA
D: TRBD2
CDR3: CASSSRTSGSRYEQYF
DNA: TGTGCCAGCAGTTCGCGAACTAGCGGGTCTAGGTACGAGCAGTACTTC

length: 16
V: TRBV5-1
J: TRBJ2-7
size: NA
D: NA
CDR3: CASSLAGSRTTYEQYF
DNA: TGCGCCAGCAGCTTGGCGGGGAGCAGGACTACCTACGAGCAGTACTTC

length: 12
V: TRBV30
J: TRBJ1-4
size: once
D: NA
CDR3: CAWSDLVEKLFF
DNA: TGTGCCTGGAGTGACCTTGTCGAAAAACTGTTTTTT

length: 15
V: TRBV9
J: TRBJ1-1
size: NA
D: NA
CDR3: CASSVDPGWKTEAFF
DNA: TGTGCCAGCAGCGTAGATCCAGGGTGGAAGACTGAAGCTTTCTTT

length: 12
V: TRBV15
J: TRBJ2-3
size: NA
D: NA
CDR3: CATSRARDTQYF
DNA: TGTGCCACCAGCAGGGCCCGCGATACGCAGTATTTT

length: 15
V: TRBV5-6
J: TRBJ2-5
size: NA
D: NA
CDR3: CASSLAFVGGETQYF
DNA: TGTGCCAGCAGCTTGGCCTTTGTTGGCGGAGAGACCCAGTACTTC

length: 20
V: TRBV28
J: TRBJ2-4
size: NA
D: TRBD2
CDR3: CASSLFPGTSTTLAKNIQYF
DNA: TGTGCCAGCAGTTTATTCCCAGGGACTAGCACGACGCTAGCCAAAAACATTCAGTACTTC